The next 5 T cell receptor beta chains were all read from a single sample in a study of read filtering for tumor transcriptome and immune sequencing. Molecular barcoded adaptors covering alpha/delta and beta/gamma chains were used on approximately 400 ng RNA. TCRdb processed the reads anew with MiXCR; each CDR3 protein has one entry. The data show roughly 24,000 distinct CDR3 sequences, with roughly an eighth seen just once and 60% to 80% held by the top ten. Sample: a population of CD138-negative cells sorted from bone marrow. Receptors were obtained from a donor at least 40 years old with multiple myeloma.

This clonotype was detected ten times or more. This is likely a read error, given that the CDR3 carries no conserved phenylalanine or tryptophan at its end. The chain recombines TRBV4-2 with TRBJ2-1, with unresolved D. Germline V gene data show CDR1 as LGHNA and CDR2 as YNFKEQ. Trimming removed 0 bases at V and 2 bases at J, with 11 bases between. The CDR3 is 16 amino acids. The CDR3 coding sequence is TGTGCCAGCAGCCAAGAAGTGACCAAGGCCTACAATGAGCAGTTCCTC. This codes for CASSQEVTKAYNEQFL.

The V gene is TRBV7-6, the J gene TRBJ1-4; D is uncertain. CDR1 SGHVS and CDR2 FNYEAQ come from the germline V gene. Between the trimmed V and J ends, which lost 5 bases and 8 bases, there was a span of 12 bases. This CDR3 is 13 amino acids long. CDR3 region: CASSPYNREKLFF. The CDR3 bases are TGTGCCAGCAGCCCTTATAATAGGGAAAAACTGTTTTTT. The whole variable domain, filled in from reference TRBV7-6 and TRBJ1-4, reads GAGVSQSPRYKVTKRGQDVALRCDPISGHVSLYWYRQALGQGPEFLTYFNYEAQQDKSGLPNDRFSAERPEGSISTLTIQRTEQRDSAMYRCASSPYNREKLFFGSGTQLSVL.

This clonotype showed up many times. The chain links TRBV5-5 to TRBJ2-7; D tentatively reads TRBD1 or TRBD2 (5 bases each). Germline-derived CDR1 and CDR2 are SGHKS and YYEKEE (reference sequence). The CDR3 is made up of 14 amino acids. V was shortened by 0 bases and J by 4 bases, with 11 bases between the two germline ends. CDR3 sequence reads: CASSLAGRVYEQYF. DNA of the CDR3: TGTGCCAGCAGCTTGGCAGGGCGGGTGTACGAGCAGTACTTC. Filled out from reference TRBV5-5 and TRBJ2-7, the complete variable domain reads DAGVTQSPTHLIKTRGQQVTLRCSPISGHKSVSWYQQVLGQGPQFIFQYYEKEERGRGNFPDRFSARQFPNYSSELNVNALLLGDSALYLCASSLAGRVYEQYFGPGTRLTVT.

This clonotype was detected ten times or more. The CDR3 DNA follows: TGTGCCAGTAGTATAGCACTAGCGGGAGTCTTGGATGAGCAGTTCTTC. This gives the protein CASSIALAGVLDEQFF. The chain employs TRBV19 and TRBJ2-1; 11 positions agree with TRBD2. Trimming took 1 base from V and 8 from J; bases not matched to a gene: 7. This CDR3 is 16 amino acids long. Germline CDR1 reads LNHDA; CDR2 reads SQIVND (reference sequence).

As for this clonotype: A much bigger clone sits one base away, suggesting this may be a read error. V gene TRBV6-6 combines with J gene TRBJ2-1, with a tentative D call TRBD2 (7 bases). The V gene's germline CDR1 is MNHNY and CDR2 SVGAGI (reference sequence). The length of the CDR3 is 14 residues. Trimming cost V 2 bases and J 7 bases, with 12 bases left between them. DNA for the CDR3: TGTGCCAGCAGTTACGAGCGGGACAAGAATGAGCAGTTCTTC. Translating it yields CASSYERDKNEQFF.